These 23 T cell receptor beta chains originate from one sample sequenced in a study of cytomegalovirus exposure and HLA in healthy donors. Researchers ran the PCR with 60 Vbeta and 13 Jbeta primers. Repertoires were generated with immunoSEQ multiplex PCR, while TCRdb's copy carries only in-frame clones and drops some. The data hold some 170,000 clones, with about 83% observed a single time. The sequencing sample was made of PBMCs. These receptors originate from a woman aged 25 to 45 in good health and CMV-seronegative.

This clone was seen only a few times. This chain uses TRBV7-2 with TRBJ2-4, with 7 bases fitting TRBD2. The CDR3 is made up of 16 amino acids. Germline trimming cut 2 bases from V and 0 bases from J; bases unmatched to any gene: 4. The germline V gene encodes CDR1 SGHTA and CDR2 FQGNSA. The CDR3 protein is CASSLSGVLAKNIQYF. CDR3 coding DNA: TGTGCCAGCAGCTTAAGCGGGGTACTAGCCAAAAACATTCAGTACTTC.

The table lists this clone with a few counts. The same CDR3 is also encoded by other DNA sequences in this sample. The chain uses TRBV7-2 and TRBJ2-7, with TRBD2 identical over 10 bases. J was trimmed by 2 bases and V by 2 bases; bases with no gene match: 3. CDR3 length equals 15 residues. Germline values: CDR1 SGHTA, CDR2 FQGNSA. CDR3 in DNA: TGTGCCAGCAGCTTACAAGCGGGGGGGCCCTACGAGCAGTACTTC. Its protein product is CASSLQAGGPYEQYF.

The chain uses TRBV18 and TRBJ2-1; D gene unclear. CDR1 KGHSH and CDR2 LQKENI come from the germline V gene. There are 15 residues in the CDR3. Deletions cut 1 base from V and 9 bases from J, with 16 bases between. The CDR3 DNA sequence: TGTGCCAGCTCACCACGCTTGGCGGAGATTGGTGAGCAGTTCTTC. Translated: CASSPRLAEIGEQFF.

On this clone itself: Distinct nucleotide sequences in the sample also encode this CDR3. The CDR3 loop is CASTSSGRFADTQYF. The CDR3 DNA sequence: TGTGCCAGCACCTCTAGCGGGAGGTTCGCAGATACGCAGTATTTT. V gene TRBV2 combines with J gene TRBJ2-3, with 11 nucleotides matching TRBD2. V was clipped by 7 bases and J by 4 bases; unmatched bases: 7. This CDR3 has 15 amino acids. CDR1 SNHLY and CDR2 FYNNEI come from the germline V gene. Full variable domain (remainder filled in from reference TRBV2 and TRBJ2-3): EPEVTQTPSHQVTQMGQEVILRCVPISNHLYFYWYRQILGQKVEFLVSFYNNEISEKSEIFDDQFSVERPDGSNFTLKIRSTKLEDSAMYFCASTSSGRFADTQYFGPGTRLTVL.

V and J are TRBV28 and TRBJ2-1; possible D gene TRBD2, 6 bases. CDR3 length: 12 amino acids. Trimming pared 4 bases from V and 10 bases from J, leaving 11 bases between. From germline, CDR1 is MDHEN and CDR2 SYDVKM. Here the CDR3 reads CASSSGLPEQFF. The CDR3 DNA follows: TGTGCCAGCAGTTCGGGACTCCCGGAGCAGTTCTTC.

The V call is TRBV19, the J call TRBJ1-1, with D perhaps TRBD1 (6 bases). The germline V gene encodes CDR1 LNHDA and CDR2 SQIVND (reference sequence). The V end was cut by 3 bases, the J end by 0 bases, with 14 bases between. CDR3 size: 16 residues. CDR3 protein: CASSIAGVFMNTEAFF. CDR3 DNA sequence: TGTGCCAGTAGTATCGCAGGGGTCTTCATGAACACTGAAGCTTTCTTT.

J is TRBJ1-1 and V is TRBV2; TRBD1 agrees at 7 bases. CDR3 length: 16 amino acids. CDR1 and CDR2 from the germline V gene are SNHLY and FYNNEI. Germline trimming cut 8 bases from V and 0 bases from J; bases unmatched to any gene: 12. Here the CDR3 DNA reads TGTGCCAGCTGGACGACCTGGGGACAGCTGAACACTGAAGCTTTCTTT. Protein sequence: CASWTTWGQLNTEAFF.

The sample holds a few counts of this clone. This rearrangement joins TRBV5-1 to TRBJ2-7; a possible D gene is TRBD2 (5 bases). This CDR3 has 14 residues. Germline V gene data show CDR1 as SGHRS and CDR2 as YFSETQ. The V end was cut by 4 bases, the J end by 2 bases, with 13 bases between. CDR3 in DNA: TGCGCCAGCAGCCCGGGGATGCCCCCCTACGAGCAGTACTTC. This sequence encodes CASSPGMPPYEQYF.

The chain carries TRBV5-1 and TRBJ1-1; D is uncertain. The CDR3 covers 13 residues. V lost 1 base and J 4 bases, leaving 8 bases between the germline ends. Per germline, CDR1 SGHRS and CDR2 YFSETQ. CDR3 residues: CASSLMHSTEAFF. The CDR3 DNA sequence: TGCGCCAGCAGCTTGATGCACTCCACTGAAGCTTTCTTT.

This clone was seen just once. The chain uses TRBV6-1 and TRBJ2-2; 7 nucleotides line up with TRBD1. Germline assignment: CDR1 MNHNS and CDR2 SASEGT. The CDR3 loop spans 14 amino acids. Trimming took 4 bases from V and 7 from J; bases not matched to a gene: 6. The CDR3 sequence: CASSVRQGIGELFF. CDR3 bases: TGTGCCAGCAGTGTAAGACAGGGCATCGGGGAGCTGTTTTTT.

The rearrangement joins TRBV18 to TRBJ2-1; the match to TRBD2 covers 7 bases. The CDR3 covers 16 residues. Germline loops: CDR1 KGHSH, CDR2 LQKENI. J was trimmed by 4 bases and V by 0 bases; bases with no gene match: 6. DNA for the CDR3: TGTGCCAGCTCACCACCCGAGGGGAGGGAATACAATGAGCAGTTCTTC. Translated, it gives CASSPPEGREYNEQFF.

The V and J genes are TRBV29-1 and TRBJ1-2; TRBD1 is a possible D gene (6 bases). V dropped 3 bases and J dropped 4 bases, with 15 bases sitting between them. Germline values: CDR1 SQVTM, CDR2 ANQGSEA. This CDR3 has 14 residues. This CDR3 reads CSVDVGGLGYGYTF. The DNA of the CDR3 is TGCAGCGTTGACGTGGGGGGGCTCGGCTATGGCTACACCTTC. The variable domain in full, with the rest retrieved from reference TRBV29-1 and TRBJ1-2, is SAVISQKPSRDICQRGTSLTIQCQVDSQVTMMFWYRQQPGQSLTLIATANQGSEATYESGFVIDKFPISRPNLTFSTLTVSNMSPEDSSIYLCSVDVGGLGYGYTFGSGTRLTVV.

V is TRBV25-1 and J is TRBJ1-3, with 7 bases aligning to TRBD1. J lost 0 bases, V lost 6 bases, and 2 bases had no gene match. This CDR3 has 14 amino acids. CDR1 and CDR2 from the germline V gene are MGHDK and SYGVNS. The CDR3 here is CASSGTVSGNTIYF. The CDR3 coding sequence is TGTGCCAGCAGCGGGACAGTCTCTGGAAACACCATATATTTT. The whole variable domain, remainder taken from reference TRBV25-1 and TRBJ1-3, is EADIYQTPRYLVIGTGKKITLECSQTMGHDKMYWYQQDPGMELHLIHYSYGVNSTEKGDLSSESTVSRIRTEHFPLTLESARPSHTSQYLCASSGTVSGNTIYFGEGSWLTVV.

This rearrangement joins TRBV7-6 to TRBJ1-1; 8 bases match TRBD1. This CDR3 is built from 15 residues. Trimming at V came to 5 bases and at J to 0 bases, leaving 5 bases not matched to a gene. Germline V gives CDR1 SGHVS, CDR2 FNYEAQ. CDR3 sequence: CASSPGTGLNTEAFF. In DNA form, the CDR3 reads TGTGCCAGCAGCCCCGGGACAGGATTGAACACTGAAGCTTTCTTT.

This chain uses TRBV10-3 with TRBJ2-2; 8 bases fit TRBD1. The CDR3 runs 16 residues. J gave up 2 bases and V 0 bases, and 2 bases lay outside the gene matches. In germline, CDR1 is ENHRY, CDR2 SYGVKD. The CDR3 DNA follows: TGTGCCATCAGTGAGTCGCAGGGGGCTAACACCGGGGAGCTGTTTTTT. This gives the protein CAISESQGANTGELFF.

This chain links TRBV6-1 with TRBJ2-5; the match to TRBD2 covers 9 bases. This CDR3 has 14 residues. Germline assignment: CDR1 MNHNS and CDR2 SASEGT. V was clipped by 11 bases and J by 5 bases; unmatched bases: 12. This chain's CDR3 is CALTPAGGMETQYF. CDR3 nucleotides: TGTGCCCTAACTCCGGCGGGAGGGATGGAGACCCAGTACTTC.

The J gene is TRBJ2-3, the V gene TRBV18; D possibly corresponds to TRBD2 (6 bases). The CDR3 spans 15 residues. Trimming removed 4 bases at V and 0 bases at J, with 11 bases between. Germline V lookup: CDR1 KGHSH, CDR2 LQKENI. Here the CDR3 DNA reads TGTGCCAGCTCACTCGGGACTTCTAGCACAGATACGCAGTATTTT. It yields the protein CASSLGTSSTDTQYF.

This clone was detected a few times. This chain joins TRBV6-1 and TRBJ1-5; a possible D gene is TRBD1 (6 bases). The ends were cut back, 10 bases at V and 7 bases at J, with 20 bases in the middle. CDR1 is MNHNS, CDR2 SASEGT, per germline. The CDR3 is 14 amino acids. The CDR3 coding sequence is TGTGCCACCAGGGACCGACCCCAGGGGCAGCCCCAGCATTTT. This translates into CATRDRPQGQPQHF.

The chain links TRBV4-1 to TRBJ2-1; a weak D match, TRBD2 (5 bases). Germline CDR1 and CDR2: MGHRA and YSYEKL. V shed 4 bases and J shed 4 bases, with 11 bases lying between them. CDR3 length: 14 residues. The CDR3 loop reads CASSRATGYNEQFF. CDR3 coding DNA: TGCGCCAGCAGCCGTGCGACGGGGTACAATGAGCAGTTCTTC.

The V and J genes are TRBV7-2 and TRBJ1-1, with D uncertain. Germline V gene data show CDR1 as SGHTA and CDR2 as FQGNSA. V shed 1 base and J shed 1 base, with 10 bases lying between them. The CDR3 has 15 residues. CDR3 in DNA: TGTGCCAGCAGCTTAGAGAGTGGAGGGAACACTGAAGCTTTCTTT. It encodes CASSLESGGNTEAFF.

V is TRBV14 and J is TRBJ2-5; a possible D gene is TRBD1 (5 bases). CDR3 length equals 16 residues. Trimming cost V 0 bases and J 1 base, with 12 bases left between them. Germline CDR1 SGHDN, CDR2 FVKESK. CDR3 amino acids: CASSQDLRRGQETQYF. The CDR3 coding sequence is TGTGCCAGCAGCCAAGATCTTCGTAGGGGCCAAGAGACCCAGTACTTC.

V and J are TRBV4-1 and TRBJ1-1; 10 bases match TRBD1. This CDR3 region has 14 residues. Per the germline V gene, CDR1 is MGHRA and CDR2 is YSYEKL. After removal of 2 bases from V and 6 bases from J, the junction contained 3 bases not matched to a gene. CDR3 loop: CASSQPGQGPEAFF. The CDR3 DNA sequence: TGCGCCAGCAGCCAACCGGGACAGGGGCCTGAAGCTTTCTTT.

CDR3 amino acids: CASSSDRYEQYF. CDR3 nucleotide sequence: TGTGCCAGTAGCTCGGACAGATACGAGCAGTACTTC. J is TRBJ2-5 and V is TRBV19, with D maybe TRBD1 (6 bases). With the DNA end fitting TRBJ2-7 better, the J assignment may be wrong. CDR1 and CDR2 from the germline V gene are LNHDA and SQIVND (reference sequence). The CDR3 has 12 residues.